The rows below give T cell receptor beta chains drawn from one sample of a study of human CD8 memory T cell subsets. With the 5' RACE reads reprocessed, TCRdb shows one record per CDR3 protein and no DNA. The sample features approximately 9,400 distinct CDR3 sequences, with 20% to 25% in its top ten. What was sequenced was CD8+ T cells from PBMCs. These receptors all stem from a human donor in good health. The CDR3 runs from the conserved cysteine through the conserved F or W. Each record gives: CDR3 length, J gene, clone size, V gene, CDR3 protein. For some rows the clone size is stated as once, few or many, or as a class when expanded; others skip it.

20,TRBJ1-5,-,TRBV7-8,CASSPVGGGRRNYSNQPQHF
14,TRBJ1-2,medium-sized,TRBV28,CASSPNRGREGYTF
16,TRBJ2-7,-,TRBV7-2,CASSLDFNRVTYEQYF
16,TRBJ2-7,-,TRBV5-1,CASSANRDRGTTEQYF
17,TRBJ2-7,-,TRBV3-1,CASSHYPGLADTYEQYF
16,TRBJ2-4,-,TRBV3-1,CASSQVGQASGNIQYF
16,TRBJ2-7,-,TRBV27,CASSGAGPREAYEQYF
15,TRBJ1-1,-,TRBV5-1,CASSFQRGRNTEAFF
14,TRBJ2-7,-,TRBV7-9,CASSLAEGDYEQYF
12,TRBJ1-1,-,TRBV5-6,CASSWGLHEAFF
15,TRBJ2-1,-,TRBV4-2,CASSQEVLPNNEQFF
15,TRBJ1-4,-,TRBV7-9,CASSPGTVLNEKLFF
14,TRBJ2-3,-,TRBV4-1,CASSQEPSTDTQYF
14,TRBJ2-7,-,TRBV28,CASSFQGTGVWEYF
16,TRBJ2-5,-,TRBV11-2,CASSSAWDRGRETQYF
16,TRBJ2-3,-,TRBV12-3/TRBV12-4,CASSLEAGGGSDTQYF
13,TRBJ1-1,-,TRBV7-9,CASSFLLNTEAFF
15,TRBJ2-1,-,TRBV6-5,CASSQLAGGLDEQFF
13,TRBJ1-2,medium-sized,TRBV3-1,CASSQDNSYGYTF
15,TRBJ2-7,-,TRBV27,CASSYSGRANYEQYF
13,TRBJ2-5,-,TRBV24-1,CATSDLLQETQYF
13,TRBJ2-7,-,TRBV7-6,CASSLSTAGEQYF
16,TRBJ2-3,-,TRBV7-2,CASSLFLPPSTDTQYF
15,TRBJ1-4,-,TRBV5-6,CASSLLQGMGEKLFF
15,TRBJ2-1,medium-sized,TRBV20-1,CSAPGTSGYLGEQFF
12,TRBJ2-1,-,TRBV29-1,CSVERGLNEQFF
11,TRBJ2-7,-,TRBV25-1,CATGQAYEQYF
14,TRBJ2-2,-,TRBV7-9,CASSRGQDTGELFF
13,TRBJ2-7,-,TRBV7-9,CASSSNVGGEQYF
15,TRBJ2-3,-,TRBV13,CASARRGGSTDTQYF
14,TRBJ2-7,-,TRBV29-1,CSVEDPTSPYEQYF
15,TRBJ1-1,medium-sized,TRBV5-1,CASSLAVGGRTEAFF
17,TRBJ2-7,-,TRBV6-2/TRBV6-3,CASSYPRIAGDTYEQYF
16,TRBJ2-1,-,TRBV24-1,CATSDRSRSSYNEQFF
12,TRBJ2-7,-,TRBV7-2,CASSLATGEQYF
13,TRBJ2-2,-,TRBV5-5,CASSFRDVGELFF
15,TRBJ1-2,-,TRBV7-2,CASSLDRTGYYGYTF
14,TRBJ2-7,-,TRBV28,CASRNSGTSYEQYF
16,TRBJ2-7,-,TRBV24-1,CATSDLTSGYSYEQYF
13,TRBJ1-5,medium-sized,TRBV28,CASSLGSNQPQHF
15,TRBJ2-1,-,TRBV11-3,CASSLDGGPIDEQFF
13,TRBJ2-1,-,TRBV25-1,CASTTDSYNEQFF
13,TRBJ1-2,-,TRBV5-5,CASNLGGLDGYTF
14,TRBJ2-7,-,TRBV20-1,CSALFDREGYEQYF
16,TRBJ2-1,-,TRBV27,CASSQTSGSLYNEQFF
16,TRBJ2-4,-,TRBV5-4,CASSQTSGGAKNIQYF
15,TRBJ1-1,-,TRBV29-1,CSATGGQGKGTEAFF
13,TRBJ2-7,-,TRBV11-2,CASSPGRGYEQYF
15,TRBJ1-2,-,TRBV5-1,CASSGARGRDYGYTF
12,TRBJ1-1,-,TRBV12-3/TRBV12-4,CASSYGSAEAFF
13,TRBJ2-7,-,TRBV12-3/TRBV12-4,CASSFSQLYEQYF
17,TRBJ2-7,-,TRBV5-1,CASSPPEPGFKFYEQYF
16,TRBJ2-3,-,TRBV4-2,CASSLRGETPTDTQYF
16,TRBJ1-5,-,TRBV6-1,CASSEWAGNSNQPQHF
11,TRBJ1-1,-,TRBV24-1,CATSTHTEAFF
17,TRBJ1-1,-,TRBV7-6,CASSFGTGSGRNTEAFF
16,TRBJ1-2,-,TRBV7-9,CASSPQGAGGNYGYTF
12,TRBJ2-2,-,TRBV6-2/TRBV6-3,CASSLGLAELFF
15,TRBJ1-2,-,TRBV15,CATTPDRAPIYGYTF